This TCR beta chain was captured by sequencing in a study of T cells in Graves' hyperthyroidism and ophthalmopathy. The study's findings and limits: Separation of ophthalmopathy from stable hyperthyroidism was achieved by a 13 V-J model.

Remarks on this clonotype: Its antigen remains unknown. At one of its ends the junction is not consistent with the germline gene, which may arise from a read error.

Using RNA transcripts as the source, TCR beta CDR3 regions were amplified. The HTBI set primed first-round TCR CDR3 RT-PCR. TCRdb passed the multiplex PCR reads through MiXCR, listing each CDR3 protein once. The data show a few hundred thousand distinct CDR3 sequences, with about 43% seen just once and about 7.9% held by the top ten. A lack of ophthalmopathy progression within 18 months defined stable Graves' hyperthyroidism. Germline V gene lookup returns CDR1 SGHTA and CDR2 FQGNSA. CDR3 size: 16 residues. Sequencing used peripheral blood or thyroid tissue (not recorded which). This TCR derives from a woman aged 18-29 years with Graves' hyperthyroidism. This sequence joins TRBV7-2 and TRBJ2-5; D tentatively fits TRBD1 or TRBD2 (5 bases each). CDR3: CASSQEAGSGSETQYF. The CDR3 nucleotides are TGCGCCAGCAGCCAAGAGGCAGGGAGTGGCTCGGAGACCCAGTACTTC.